This TCR beta chain was identified in a study of T-cell memory formation after mild COVID-19. Study in general: The TCR clusters were mostly specific to one donor.

General study results and limits: Some SARS-CoV-2-responding clones were already detected in memory before infection.

Trimming cost V 6 bases and J 6 bases, with 18 bases left between them. CDR1 is MNHEY, CDR2 SVGEGT, per germline. CDR3 length equals 15 residues. Of note for this clonotype: Its antigen is currently unknown.

TCRdb passed the 5' RACE reads through MiXCR, listing each CDR3 protein once. The table includes around 500,000 distinct CDR3 sequences, roughly 18% detected once. This sequence was found in an adult woman who had mild COVID-19 (a few samples of this study predate the infection). Cell type and time point are not known. The chain employs TRBV6-2 or TRBV6-3 and TRBJ1-5, with D possibly matching TRBD1 (5 bases). Source material: PBMCs or a T cell subset sorted from them (not recorded which). This chain's CDR3 is CASSYGEPGGQPQHF. The DNA for the CDR3 is TGTGCCAGCAGCTACGGGGAACCCGGGGGTCAGCCCCAGCATTTT.